Following are 19 T cell receptor beta chains from one sample sequenced in a study of cytomegalovirus exposure and HLA in healthy donors. The PCR employed 60 Vbeta primers together with 13 Jbeta primers. Clones were sequenced by immunoSEQ multiplex PCR, and TCRdb holds only the in-frame ones, with some missing. Of approximately 100,000 clones in the sample, about three quarters were seen once. The specimen sequenced was PBMCs. These receptors were obtained from a female donor in good health and CMV-seronegative.

This clone was picked up one time. The rearrangement joins TRBV7-9 to TRBJ1-2; D gene ambiguous. CDR1 SEHNR and CDR2 FQNEAQ come from the germline V gene (reference sequence). The CDR3 is 11 amino acids. Trimming took off 4 bases at V and 4 bases at J, with 4 bases between the two ends. The DNA for the CDR3 is TGTGCCAGCAGCTGGAGCTATGGCTACACCTTC. This codes for CASSWSYGYTF.

The chain combines TRBV2 with TRBJ1-2, with 7 nucleotides matching TRBD1. The CDR3 extends over 14 amino acids. Germline V gene lookup returns CDR1 SNHLY and CDR2 FYNNEI. J gave up 2 bases and V 6 bases, and 6 bases lay outside the gene matches. In DNA, the CDR3 is TGTGCCAGCAGGGGATACAGGGGCAACTATGGCTACACCTTC. Its protein product is CASRGYRGNYGYTF.

The V gene is TRBV10-3, the J gene TRBJ1-3; 9 nucleotides agree with TRBD1. Trimming removed 6 bases from V and 2 bases from J; junction bases left unmatched: 2. The CDR3 length is 14 residues. Germline V gives CDR1 ENHRY, CDR2 SYGVKD. This CDR3 reads CAIRQGAAGNTIYF. The CDR3 coding sequence is TGTGCCATCAGACAGGGGGCAGCTGGAAACACCATATATTTT.

As DNA, the CDR3 is TGTGCCAGTAGTATTGGCAGGGGGATAACAGATACGCAGTATTTT. Protein: CASSIGRGITDTQYF. The chain combines TRBV19 with TRBJ2-3; the match to TRBD1 covers 7 bases. The V and J ends lost 3 bases and 3 bases, in that order; junction bases with no gene match: 6. The germline gives CDR1 LNHDA, CDR2 SQIVND (reference sequence). The CDR3 totals 15 residues. Full variable domain (outside the CDR3, taken from reference TRBV19 and TRBJ2-3): DGGITQSPKYLFRKEGQNVTLSCEQNLNHDAMYWYRQDPGQGLRLIYYSQIVNDFQKGDIAEGYSVSREKKESFPLTVTSAQKNPTAFYLCASSIGRGITDTQYFGPGTRLTVL.

This clone was counted once. The genes are TRBV5-1 and TRBJ1-4; possibly TRBD1 for D (6 bases). This CDR3 has 16 residues. The germline gives CDR1 SGHRS, CDR2 YFSETQ. Trimming removed 4 bases from V and 8 bases from J, with 21 bases in between. The CDR3 DNA is TGCGCCAGCAGCGGGACCGGGACAAAGAATAAGGAAAAACTGTTTTTT. Translation: CASSGTGTKNKEKLFF.

As concerns this clone: One junction end disagrees with the germline gene, perhaps due to a read error. This chain uses TRBV6-4 with TRBJ2-2; 8 bases align to TRBD2. CDR1 is MRHNA and CDR2 is SNTAGT in the germline V gene. The CDR3 covers 15 residues. This chain's CDR3 is CASSPSGGNTGELLF. The CDR3 DNA reads TGTGCCAGCAGCCCTTCGGGGGGGAACACCGGGGAGCTGTTGTTT.

This clone was detected only a few times. This sequence joins TRBV4-1 and TRBJ1-3; 7 bases are a match to TRBD1. CDR1 and CDR2 from the germline V gene are MGHRA and YSYEKL. CDR3 size: 15 residues. V shed 11 bases and J 4 bases; nucleotides not matched to a gene: 14. The DNA of the CDR3 is TGCGCCTCCTCGCCGGGACAGTCGACCGGAAACACCATATATTTT. This codes for CASSPGQSTGNTIYF.

The genes are TRBV15 and TRBJ1-3, with 7 bases aligning to TRBD1. Germline loops: CDR1 LNHNV, CDR2 YYDKDF (reference sequence). CDR3 length: 16 amino acids. Trimming removed 0 bases from V and 4 bases from J; junction bases left unmatched: 6. The CDR3, as DNA: TGTGCCACCAGCAGAGACCCGGGGACAGTGGGAAACACCATATATTTT. This encodes CATSRDPGTVGNTIYF. The full variable domain, rest sourced from reference TRBV15 and TRBJ1-3, is DAMVIQNPRYQVTQFGKPVTLSCSQTLNHNVMYWYQQKSSQAPKLLFHYYDKDFNNEADTPDNFQSRRPNTSFCFLDIRSPGLGDTAMYLCATSRDPGTVGNTIYFGEGSWLTVV.

This chain's CDR3 is CASSFNGVGIYEQYF. CDR3 DNA sequence: TGTGCCAGCAGCTTTAATGGGGTCGGGATCTACGAGCAGTACTTC. The chain combines TRBV5-6 with TRBJ2-7; D might be TRBD2 (5 bases). V was pared by 2 bases and J by 3 bases, with 15 bases between. Germline loops: CDR1 SGHDT, CDR2 YYEEEE. CDR3 length: 15 amino acids. The full variable domain, rest sourced from reference TRBV5-6 and TRBJ2-7, is DAGVTQSPTHLIKTRGQQVTLRCSPKSGHDTVSWYQQALGQGPQFIFQYYEEEERQRGNFPDRFSGHQFPNYSSELNVNALLLGDSALYLCASSFNGVGIYEQYFGPGTRLTVT.

The chain joins TRBV5-1 to TRBJ2-3; D is unclear. The V and J ends lost 1 base and 0 bases respectively, with 12 bases between them. The CDR3 has 16 residues. The germline CDR1 and CDR2 sequences are SGHRS and YFSETQ. The CDR3 nucleotides read TGCGCCAGCAGCTTGACGCAGGCAACTAGCACAGATACGCAGTATTTT. Encoded protein: CASSLTQATSTDTQYF.

The J gene is TRBJ2-7, the V gene TRBV7-8; 7 bases are shared with TRBD2. The length of the CDR3 is 15 residues. Losses at the gene ends were 5 bases for V and 2 bases for J; bases not matched to a gene: 9. CDR1 and CDR2 (germline): SGHVS, FQNEAQ. The CDR3 region has the DNA TGTGCCAGCAGCGACACGGGGGGAGGTACCTACGAGCAGTACTTC. This translates into CASSDTGGGTYEQYF.

The V call is TRBV7-2, the J call TRBJ1-3; D is unresolved. Trimming removed 5 bases from V and 3 bases from J, with 5 bases in between. This CDR3 is built from 12 residues. The germline V gene encodes CDR1 SGHTA and CDR2 FQGNSA. The CDR3 region is CASSPGGNTIYF. For the CDR3, the DNA is TGTGCCAGCAGCCCGGGTGGAAACACCATATATTTT.

V gene TRBV30 combines with J gene TRBJ1-2; 8 bases are a match to TRBD1. The ends lost 3 bases at V and 7 bases at J; junction bases unmatched: 10. This CDR3 spans 14 amino acids. The V gene's germline CDR1 is GTSNPN and CDR2 SVGIG (reference sequence). This chain's CDR3 is CAWSGGAGGGGYTF. In nucleotides, the CDR3 is TGTGCCTGGAGCGGAGGGGCAGGGGGCGGTGGCTACACCTTC.

There are a few counts of this clone. This chain uses TRBV5-4 with TRBJ1-1, with D maybe TRBD1 (6 bases). The germline V and J ends were trimmed by 2 bases and 4 bases, with 12 bases remaining between them. The CDR3 has 14 amino acids. Germline CDR1 is SGHNT and CDR2 is YYREEE (reference sequence). The CDR3 DNA sequence: TGTGCCAGCAGCTTAAAAGGGGGACGCACTGAAGCTTTCTTT. The encoded protein is CASSLKGGRTEAFF.

The genes are TRBV5-8 and TRBJ2-2; D possibly corresponds to TRBD2 (6 bases). The CDR3 sequence is 15 residues long. CDR1 and CDR2 (germline): SGHTS, YDEGEE. The ends were cut back, 3 bases at V and 5 bases at J, with 14 bases in the middle. CDR3 sequence reads: CASSWAGLRTGELFF. CDR3 DNA sequence: TGTGCCAGCAGCTGGGCGGGACTTCGAACCGGGGAGCTGTTTTTT.

V and J are TRBV5-1 and TRBJ2-1; D perhaps matches TRBD2 (5 bases). CDR3 length: 15 amino acids. Germline values: CDR1 SGHRS, CDR2 YFSETQ. The V gene lost 4 bases and the J gene lost 2 bases, with 13 bases spanning the gap. The CDR3 region has the DNA TGCGCCAGCAGCGTACGGACGGGGACCTACAATGAGCAGTTCTTC. Translated, it gives CASSVRTGTYNEQFF.

This chain joins TRBV7-8 and TRBJ1-2, with D maybe TRBD1 (5 bases). V was pared by 1 base and J by 2 bases, with 5 bases between. The germline V gene has CDR1 SGHVS and CDR2 FQNEAQ. There are 13 residues in the CDR3. The CDR3 DNA sequence: TGTGCCAGCAGCTTAGGACAGAACTATGGCTACACCTTC. Translated: CASSLGQNYGYTF. The variable domain in full, with the rest retrieved from reference TRBV7-8 and TRBJ1-2, is GAGVSQSPRYKVAKRGQDVALRCDPISGHVSLFWYQQALGQGPEFLTYFQNEAQLDKSGLPSDRFFAERPEGSVSTLKIQRTQQEDSAVYLCASSLGQNYGYTFGSGTRLTVV.

This clone has just one count. The chain links TRBV2 to TRBJ2-7; tentatively, D is TRBD1 (6 bases). Germline V gene data show CDR1 as SNHLY and CDR2 as FYNNEI. This CDR3 is built from 12 residues. The V end was cut by 7 bases, the J end by 3 bases, with 10 bases between. The CDR3 sequence: CASKQGGYEQYF. The CDR3 DNA sequence: TGTGCCAGCAAACAGGGTGGCTACGAGCAGTACTTC. Drawing the rest from reference TRBV2 and TRBJ2-7, the complete variable domain is EPEVTQTPSHQVTQMGQEVILRCVPISNHLYFYWYRQILGQKVEFLVSFYNNEISEKSEIFDDQFSVERPDGSNFTLKIRSTKLEDSAMYFCASKQGGYEQYFGPGTRLTVT.

The V and J genes are TRBV7-6 and TRBJ1-4; the D is unclear. The CDR3 is 13 residues long. With 5 bases removed from V and 11 bases from J, the gap between germline ends came to 15 bases. The germline V gene encodes CDR1 SGHVS and CDR2 FNYEAQ. DNA for the CDR3: TGTGCCAGCAGCCAGACATCTGTGGGCAAACTGTTTTTT. Translating gives CASSQTSVGKLFF.